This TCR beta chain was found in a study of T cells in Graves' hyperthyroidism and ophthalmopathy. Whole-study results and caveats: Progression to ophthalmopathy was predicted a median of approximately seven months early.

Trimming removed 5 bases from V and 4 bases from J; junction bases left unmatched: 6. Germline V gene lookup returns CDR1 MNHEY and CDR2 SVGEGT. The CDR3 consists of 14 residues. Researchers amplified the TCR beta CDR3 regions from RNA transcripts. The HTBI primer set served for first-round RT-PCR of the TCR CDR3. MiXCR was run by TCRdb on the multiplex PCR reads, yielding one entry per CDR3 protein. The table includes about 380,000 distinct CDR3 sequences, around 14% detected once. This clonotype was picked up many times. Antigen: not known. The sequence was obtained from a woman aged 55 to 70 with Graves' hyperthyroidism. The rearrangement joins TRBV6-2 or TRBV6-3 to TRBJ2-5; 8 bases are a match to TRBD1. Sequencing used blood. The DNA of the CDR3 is TGTGCCAGCAGTGGACAGGGCAAACCAGAGACCCAGTACTTC. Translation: CASSGQGKPETQYF.